The 25 T cell receptor beta chains below were found in one sample sequenced in a study of molecular identifiers for immune sequencing clone quantification. MiXCR, applied by TCRdb to the PCR reads, yields one record per CDR3 protein. The sample consists of under 800,000 distinct CDR3 sequences, around 25% of them appearing once. Sequencing was done on a sample of naive CD8+ T cells from blood, with Jurkat cell RNA spiked in. This sample's subset: FACS-sorted CD8+CD4-CCR7+CD45RA+ naive T cells. All receptors derive from a human donor in good health. Some libraries in this study had Jurkat cell RNA spiked in.

Regarding this clonotype: One end of the junction is discordant with germline, which a read error may explain. The V gene is TRBV7-2, the J gene TRBJ2-1; TRBD2 is a possible D gene (5 bases). Germline CDR1 and CDR2: SGHTA and FQGNSA. This CDR3 spans 11 amino acids. The CDR3 DNA sequence: TGTGCCAGCAGTGACTACAATGCGCAGTTCTTC. Its protein product is CASSDYNAQFF.

This clonotype was seen at least ten times. V gene TRBV7-9 combines with J gene TRBJ2-3; no clear D gene. Germline V gene data show CDR1 as SEHNR and CDR2 as FQNEAQ (reference sequence). V was cut by 4 bases and J by 2 bases, with 16 bases left in between. This CDR3 contains 16 residues. CDR3: CASSWGLVVDTDTQYF. CDR3 nucleotides: TGTGCCAGCAGCTGGGGTTTAGTGGTGGACACAGATACGCAGTATTTT.

CDR3 bases: TGCGCCAGCAGCCAAGATTATATTAGCGGATACACAGATACGCAGTATTTT. It encodes CASSQDYISGYTDTQYF. The gene calls are TRBV4-3 and TRBJ2-3, with D tentatively TRBD2 (6 bases). From germline, CDR1 is LGHNA and CDR2 YSLEER. There are 17 residues in the CDR3. Trimming left V 0 bases short and J 2 bases short, with 15 bases between.

This clonotype turned up a few times. The junction does not match germline at one end; this may be a read error. V gene TRBV6-1 combines with J gene TRBJ1-2, with D possibly being TRBD1 (5 bases). The CDR3 is 14 residues long. The germline CDR1 and CDR2 sequences are MNHNS and SASEGT. The CDR3 region is CAGGQTRDSYAYTF. For the CDR3, the DNA is TGTGCCGGCGGCCAGACCAGGGACTCCTATGCCTACACCTTC.

On this clonotype: This may be a read error: a much more frequent sequence differs by one nucleotide. The chain's CDR3 is CDSRDRGSNTGELFF. The CDR3 nucleotides read TGTGACAGCAGGGACCGAGGATCGAACACCGGGGAGCTGTTTTTT. This rearrangement joins TRBV6-5 to TRBJ2-2; D possibly matches TRBD1 or TRBD2 (5 bases each). This CDR3 has 15 residues. CDR1 MNHEY and CDR2 SVGAGI come from the germline V gene.

In this sample, this clonotype turned up a few times. A read error may be the cause here, since a much bigger clone is one base away. Since no conserved phenylalanine or tryptophan closes the CDR3, a read error is the likely cause. This chain connects TRBV7-9 to TRBJ1-1; D ambiguous. CDR1 is SEHNR, CDR2 FQNEAQ, per germline (reference sequence). The CDR3 extends over 15 amino acids. V dropped 5 bases and J dropped 2 bases, with 15 bases sitting between them. This chain's CDR3 is CASSLTPRLNTEAFL. The CDR3 DNA reads as TGTGCCAGCAGCCTGACCCCGCGCCTTAACACTGAAGCTTTCCTT.

This clonotype was seen ten or more times. The chain joins TRBV7-9 to TRBJ2-7; 8 bases line up with TRBD1. This CDR3 contains 15 residues. Germline CDR1 reads SEHNR; CDR2 reads FQNEAQ (reference sequence). J lost 7 bases, V lost 3 bases, and 11 bases had no gene match. The CDR3 bases are TGTGCCAGCAGCTTCCAGACAGGGGCAATAGGGGAGCAGTACTTC. Its protein is CASSFQTGAIGEQYF.

This clonotype turned up a few times. Germline is not matched at one junction end, which may reflect a read error. The chain is built from TRBV6-1 and TRBJ2-2; possible D gene TRBD2, 6 bases. Germline V gene data show CDR1 as MNHNS and CDR2 as SASEGT. CDR3 length: 13 residues. The CDR3 is CACREVQPGELFF. CDR3 nucleotide sequence: TGTGCCTGCAGGGAGGTTCAGCCCGGGGAGCTGTTTTTT.

The genes are TRBV20-1 and TRBJ2-7; 7 positions agree with TRBD2. The V and J ends lost 4 bases and 3 bases, in that order; junction bases with no gene match: 9. Germline CDR1 DFQATT, CDR2 SNEGSKA (reference sequence). CDR3 length: 14 residues. In DNA, the CDR3 is TGCAGTGCTACCTGGACTAGTGTGAGCTACGAGCAGTACTTC. Translating gives CSATWTSVSYEQYF.

This clonotype was seen a handful of times. V usage is TRBV28 and J usage is TRBJ1-4; 7 nucleotides agree with TRBD1. This CDR3 spans 17 amino acids. CDR1 and CDR2 (germline): MDHEN, SYDVKM. The J segment lost 4 bases and the V segment lost 4 bases, leaving 12 bases of the junction unmatched. DNA for the CDR3: TGTGCCAGCAGTTCCCGCGGAGGGGGCAATATTAATGAAAAACTGTTTTTT. Its protein is CASSSRGGGNINEKLFF.

This clonotype was detected only a few times. The DNA for the CDR3 is TGTGCCAGCAGCTTATTGGTCGGGGCCGTTTTGGAGCAGTACTTC. Amino acids: CASSLLVGAVLEQYF. The chain carries TRBV7-9 and TRBJ2-7, with D perhaps assigned TRBD1 or TRBD2 (5 bases each). CDR1 is SEHNR and CDR2 is FQNEAQ in the germline V gene (reference sequence). The V and J ends lost 2 bases and 7 bases respectively, with 18 bases between them. The CDR3 contains 15 residues.

The sample holds one count of this clonotype. A much larger clone is a single base away; this may be a read error. This chain links TRBV7-9 with TRBJ2-5, with D tentatively TRBD1 (7 bases). CDR1 and CDR2 (germline): SEHNR, FQNEAQ (reference sequence). The CDR3 runs to 14 residues. As DNA, the CDR3 is TGTGCCAGCAGAGGGACAGAGACGGGAGAGATCCAGTACTTC. Protein: CASRGTETGEIQYF. Full variable domain (rest looked up from reference TRBV7-9 and TRBJ2-5): DTGVSQNPRHKITKRGQNVTFRCDPISEHNRLYWYRQTLGQGPEFLTYFQNEAQLEKSRLLSDRFSAERPKGSFSTLEIQRTEQGDSAMYLCASRGTETGEIQYFGPGTRLLVL.

This clonotype was found many times. The rearrangement joins TRBV4-3 to TRBJ2-3, with D possibly being TRBD1 or TRBD2 (5 bases each). From germline, CDR1 is LGHNA and CDR2 YSLEER. V was cut by 0 bases and J by 0 bases, with 7 bases left in between. The CDR3 extends over 15 amino acids. The CDR3 bases are TGCGCCAGCAGCCAAGATGGGGGTAGCACAGATACGCAGTATTTT. Its translation is CASSQDGGSTDTQYF.

In this sample, this clonotype turned up a few times. This chain connects TRBV7-2 to TRBJ2-3; the match to TRBD2 covers 9 bases. The CDR3 sequence is 14 residues long. After removal of 5 bases from V and 5 bases from J, the junction contained 5 bases not matched to a gene. CDR1 and CDR2 from the germline V gene are SGHTA and FQGNSA. The DNA for the CDR3 is TGTGCCAGCAGCAGGACTAGCGAGCGAGATACGCAGTATTTT. It yields the protein CASSRTSERDTQYF.

This rearrangement joins TRBV20-1 to TRBJ1-1; weak D call: TRBD1 (6 bases). Germline V gene lookup returns CDR1 DFQATT and CDR2 SNEGSKA (reference sequence). Trimming stripped 0 bases from V and 5 bases from J, with 16 bases between. This CDR3 is 15 amino acids long. DNA for the CDR3: TGCAGTGCTAGAGATTTTGAAGCAGGGGAGACTGAAGCTTTCTTT. It is translated as CSARDFEAGETEAFF.

This clonotype was detected many times. The rearrangement joins TRBV29-1 to TRBJ2-5; 7 bases match TRBD2. Germline CDR1 reads SQVTM; CDR2 reads ANQGSEA. The CDR3 has 13 amino acids. The V gene end was trimmed by 5 bases and the J gene end by 3 bases; junction bases not matched to a gene: 6. Here the CDR3 reads CSVCPGLEETQYF. CDR3 nucleotide sequence: TGCAGCGTTTGCCCTGGACTAGAAGAGACCCAGTACTTC.

V usage is TRBV12-3 or TRBV12-4 and J usage is TRBJ1-3; no clear D gene. The V gene lost 2 bases and the J gene lost 0 bases, with 17 bases spanning the gap. The CDR3 has 18 residues. The CDR3 loop is CASSLFARRESSGNTIYF. The CDR3 coding sequence is TGTGCCAGCAGTTTATTTGCGCGACGTGAGAGCTCTGGAAACACCATATATTTT.

The chain couples TRBV28 to TRBJ2-1; a weak D match, TRBD2 (7 bases). The germline gives CDR1 MDHEN, CDR2 SYDVKM. Trimming shortened V by 2 bases and J by 4 bases, and 18 bases separated the two germline ends. There are 17 residues in the CDR3. The CDR3 DNA reads TGTGCCAGCAGTTTACTACAGGGAACGGGGGGTTACAATGAGCAGTTCTTC. It codes for CASSLLQGTGGYNEQFF. The full variable domain, in which reference TRBV28 and TRBJ2-1 provide the parts outside the CDR3, is DVKVTQSSRYLVKRTGEKVFLECVQDMDHENMFWYRQDPGLGLRLIYFSYDVKMKEKGDIPEGYSVSREKKERFSLILESASTNQTSMYLCASSLLQGTGGYNEQFFGPGTRLTVL.

The rearrangement uses TRBV19 and TRBJ2-7, with 7 nucleotides matching TRBD2. Germline-derived CDR1 and CDR2 are LNHDA and SQIVND (reference sequence). Trimming took 4 bases from V and 7 from J; bases not matched to a gene: 13. This CDR3 is built from 15 residues. As DNA, the CDR3 is TGTGCCAGTAGTACACCGGGACTATCTCCAGATGAGCAGTACTTC. The encoded protein is CASSTPGLSPDEQYF.

This chain joins TRBV7-9 and TRBJ2-1; 13 nucleotides agree with TRBD2. This CDR3 has 18 residues. CDR1 and CDR2 (germline): SEHNR, FQNEAQ (reference sequence). J lost 3 bases, V lost 4 bases, and 9 bases had no gene match. The CDR3 nucleotides are TGTGCCAGCAGCTCGGACCGGACTAGCGGGAGTTACTACAATGAGCAGTTCTTC. This encodes CASSSDRTSGSYYNEQFF. The full variable domain, rest sourced from reference TRBV7-9 and TRBJ2-1, is DTGVSQNPRHKITKRGQNVTFRCDPISEHNRLYWYRQTLGQGPEFLTYFQNEAQLEKSRLLSDRFSAERPKGSFSTLEIQRTEQGDSAMYLCASSSDRTSGSYYNEQFFGPGTRLTVL.

This clonotype has a count of ten or more. V usage is TRBV7-6 and J usage is TRBJ2-6, with D tentatively TRBD1 (5 bases). Germline loops: CDR1 SGHVS, CDR2 FNYEAQ. V shed 1 base and J shed 0 bases, with 13 bases lying between them. The CDR3 covers 18 residues. CDR3 loop: CASSLGSRASSGANVLTF. The CDR3 coding sequence is TGTGCCAGCAGCTTAGGATCCAGGGCGAGCTCTGGGGCCAACGTCCTGACTTTC.

This clonotype was observed once. The junction and the germline gene differ at one end; a read error may be behind it. The rearrangement uses TRBV4-2 and TRBJ2-5; perhaps TRBD2 as D (6 bases). Germline V gives CDR1 LGHNA, CDR2 YNFKEQ. The CDR3 spans 14 residues. Here the CDR3 reads CASRGIGRGETHYF. The CDR3 region has the DNA TGTGCCAGCAGGGGGATTGGGCGGGGAGAGACCCACTACTTC.

This clonotype has a count of ten or more. V is TRBV7-9 and J is TRBJ2-2; maybe TRBD2 (5 bases). The CDR3 consists of 15 residues. Germline CDR1 reads SEHNR; CDR2 reads FQNEAQ (reference sequence). V gave up 5 bases and J gave up 1 base, with 11 bases separating them. CDR3 sequence (DNA): TGTGCCAGCAGCCCACGGACTGGGAACACCGGGGAGCTGTTTTTT. Amino acids: CASSPRTGNTGELFF. Based on the CDR3 plus reference TRBV7-9 and TRBJ2-2, the full variable domain is DTGVSQNPRHKITKRGQNVTFRCDPISEHNRLYWYRQTLGQGPEFLTYFQNEAQLEKSRLLSDRFSAERPKGSFSTLEIQRTEQGDSAMYLCASSPRTGNTGELFFGEGSRLTVL.

The V gene is TRBV18, the J gene TRBJ1-2; unclear D gene. The CDR3 consists of 13 residues. Between the trimmed V and J ends, which lost 2 bases and 8 bases, there was a span of 12 bases. Germline V gene sequence: CDR1 KGHSH, CDR2 LQKENI. CDR3 DNA sequence: TGTGCCAGCTCACCATCCGACATGAGAGGCTACACCTTC. This sequence encodes CASSPSDMRGYTF.

The rearrangement links TRBV18 to TRBJ1-2; no reliable D call. Trimming removed 5 bases at V and 0 bases at J, with 13 bases between. The V gene's germline CDR1 is KGHSH and CDR2 LQKENI. The CDR3 is made up of 15 amino acids. CDR3 region: CASSGLEATNYGYTF. The CDR3 nucleotides read TGTGCCAGCTCAGGCCTGGAGGCGACTAACTATGGCTACACCTTC.